This passage covers 32 T cell receptor beta chains from one sample sequenced in a study of CD8 T cells in ankylosing spondylitis. Via MiXCR, TCRdb re-called the 5' RACE reads, giving one row per CDR3 protein. The sample holds 250,000 or so distinct CDR3 sequences, 8% to 11% seen once. The specimen sequenced was blood, either unsorted or a sorted T cell fraction (not recorded which). The receptors shown here come from a male donor with ankylosing spondylitis or in good health (not recorded which).

This clonotype was seen ten or more times. The chain uses TRBV6-1 and TRBJ2-7; the D gene is possibly TRBD1 (5 bases). V was cut by 8 bases and J by 0 bases, with 8 bases left in between. There are 12 residues in the CDR3. Germline assignment: CDR1 MNHNS and CDR2 SASEGT. This CDR3 reads CASWGSSYEQYF. The CDR3 coding sequence is TGTGCCAGCTGGGGCAGCTCCTACGAGCAGTACTTC.

This clonotype was recorded at least ten times. V and J are TRBV6-5 and TRBJ1-1; weak D call: TRBD1 (6 bases). This CDR3 region has 11 residues. V was trimmed by 4 bases and J by 9 bases, leaving 9 bases between them. In germline, CDR1 is MNHEY, CDR2 SVGAGI. CDR3 in amino acids: CASSWGAKAFF. The CDR3 nucleotides are TGTGCCAGCAGTTGGGGGGCTAAAGCTTTCTTT.

A word on this clonotype: Its ends do not fully match the called genes, so a read error is possible. The chain employs TRBV7-6 and TRBJ1-1; D is unresolved. Germline V gene data show CDR1 as SGHVS and CDR2 as FNYEAQ. The CDR3 spans 12 residues. The CDR3, as DNA: TGTTCCAGCAGCTCCGTTAACACTGAAGCTTTCTTT. This codes for CSSSSVNTEAFF.

This clonotype was detected ten times or more. This sequence joins TRBV30 and TRBJ2-3; no clear D. CDR3 length: 14 residues. The germline V gene has CDR1 GTSNPN and CDR2 SVGIG (reference sequence). Trimming left V 2 bases short and J 6 bases short, with 15 bases between. CDR3 nucleotides: TGTGCCTGGAGTATTGTGGGTCTGCGGGATACGCAGTATTTT. Translating it yields CAWSIVGLRDTQYF.

This clonotype came up many times. The V call is TRBV20-1, the J call TRBJ2-3; 7 nucleotides agree with TRBD2. Germline V gene sequence: CDR1 DFQATT, CDR2 SNEGSKA (reference sequence). The CDR3 loop spans 14 amino acids. J gave up 6 bases and V 2 bases, and 8 bases lay outside the gene matches. The CDR3 coding sequence is TGCAGTGCTAGAAAGCGGGGCGTTTGGGATACGCAGTATTTT. It is translated as CSARKRGVWDTQYF.

In its sample, this clonotype was seen many times. The chain has TRBV12-3 or TRBV12-4 and TRBJ1-1, with D tentatively TRBD1 (6 bases). The CDR3 runs 12 residues. V was pared by 6 bases and J by 8 bases, with 13 bases between. The CDR3 spells CASRQIGGEAFF. In DNA form, the CDR3 reads TGTGCCAGCAGGCAAATAGGGGGAGAAGCTTTCTTT.

This clonotype showed up just a few times. This CDR3 is CASSLEAGSSYEQYF. As DNA, the CDR3 is TGTGCCAGCAGCTTAGAAGCGGGAAGCTCCTACGAGCAGTACTTC. The chain uses TRBV7-2 and TRBJ2-7, with 7 bases identical to TRBD2. The CDR3 length is 15 residues. With 1 base clipped from V and 0 bases from J, the junction kept 3 bases outside the gene matches. Germline values: CDR1 SGHTA, CDR2 FQGNSA.

At least ten counts were recorded for this clonotype. V and J are TRBV6-2 or TRBV6-3 and TRBJ2-7; 8 bases agree with TRBD1. Germline CDR1 and CDR2: MNHEY and SVGEGT. This CDR3 is 15 amino acids long. Trimming cost V 6 bases and J 0 bases; bases outside gene matches: 7. The chain's CDR3 is CASRRDRGSSYEQYF. The CDR3 coding sequence is TGTGCCAGCAGGAGAGACAGGGGAAGCTCCTACGAGCAGTACTTC.

This clonotype appeared many times. The CDR3 loop reads CAWTLAGGHNEQFF. CDR3 nucleotide sequence: TGTGCCTGGACCCTAGCGGGGGGGCACAATGAGCAGTTCTTC. This chain connects TRBV30 to TRBJ2-1; 12 nucleotides align to TRBD2. The CDR3 has 14 residues. V dropped 4 bases and J dropped 5; count of bases not matched to a gene: 3. CDR1 and CDR2 (germline): GTSNPN, SVGIG (reference sequence).

This clonotype was found many times. At one end, the junction sequence differs from germline, possibly due to a read error. The chain combines TRBV5-1 with TRBJ2-2; D unresolved. This CDR3 region has 13 residues. Germline lookup yields CDR1 SGHRS and CDR2 YFSETQ. CDR3 DNA: TGTGCCAGCAGTTTAGGGAACACCGGGGAGCTGTTTTTT. Its translation is CASSLGNTGELFF.

This clonotype was recorded many times. V and J are TRBV11-2 and TRBJ2-7, with a tentative D call TRBD2 (6 bases). The CDR3 consists of 18 residues. The V end lost 0 bases, the J end lost 0 bases, and 18 bases lay between the germline ends. The germline gives CDR1 SGHAT, CDR2 FQNNGV. CDR3 loop: CASSLDIGTSSGSYEQYF. The CDR3 nucleotides read TGTGCCAGCAGCTTAGATATTGGGACTTCCAGCGGCTCCTACGAGCAGTACTTC. The full variable domain, with the rest looked up from reference TRBV11-2 and TRBJ2-7, is EAGVAQSPRYKIIEKRQSVAFWCNPISGHATLYWYQQILGQGPKLLIQFQNNGVVDDSQLPKDRFSAERLKGVDSTLKIQPAKLEDSAVYLCASSLDIGTSSGSYEQYFGPGTRLTVT.

This clonotype was seen more than once but under ten times. This rearrangement joins TRBV7-9 to TRBJ1-5; D possibly corresponds to TRBD1 (6 bases). Per germline, CDR1 SEHNR and CDR2 FQNEAQ (reference sequence). The CDR3 extends over 14 amino acids. Trimming took off 5 bases at V and 0 bases at J, with 8 bases between the two ends. For the CDR3, the DNA is TGTGCCAGCAGCCGGGACATTAGCAATCAGCCCCAGCATTTT. Its translation: CASSRDISNQPQHF.

The chain combines TRBV7-9 with TRBJ2-6; D gene ambiguous. Germline V CDR1 and CDR2: SEHNR, FQNEAQ (reference sequence). With 1 base removed from V and 0 bases from J, the gap between germline ends came to 4 bases. The CDR3 has 15 residues. Here the CDR3 DNA reads TGTGCCAGCAGCTTAGATAGCTCTGGGGCCAACGTCCTGACTTTC. It specifies CASSLDSSGANVLTF.

The J gene is TRBJ1-1, the V gene TRBV4-1; unclear D gene. There are 11 residues in the CDR3. Per germline, CDR1 MGHRA and CDR2 YSYEKL. The V and J ends lost 0 bases and 11 bases respectively, with 7 bases between them. For the CDR3, the DNA is TGCGCCAGCAGCCAAGAAGGGCGGGCTTTCTTT. Its protein product is CASSQEGRAFF.

This clonotype appeared many times. The chain joins TRBV27 to TRBJ1-2; tentatively, D is TRBD1 (5 bases). Germline-derived CDR1 and CDR2 are MNHEY and SMNVEV (reference sequence). The CDR3 sequence is 14 residues long. V was cut by 0 bases and J by 8 bases, with 13 bases left in between. The CDR3 is CASSLSNSGVGYTF. CDR3 bases: TGTGCCAGCAGTTTATCGAATTCGGGGGTCGGCTACACCTTC.

At least ten counts were recorded for this clonotype. The rearrangement joins TRBV20-1 to TRBJ2-1; 10 bases match TRBD2. The CDR3 is 16 amino acids. J lost 9 bases, V lost 3 bases, and 14 bases had no gene match. CDR1 and CDR2 (germline): DFQATT, SNEGSKA (reference sequence). The DNA for the CDR3 is TGCAGTGCTAGGTCTCTAGCGGGGGCCCTTTTGGGTGAGCAGTTCTTC. Protein product: CSARSLAGALLGEQFF.

This clonotype was counted many times. The chain is built from TRBV2 and TRBJ1-1; D is unclear. Trimming took off 6 bases at V and 3 bases at J, with 5 bases between the two ends. This CDR3 is built from 11 residues. Germline V gene lookup returns CDR1 SNHLY and CDR2 FYNNEI. The CDR3 sequence: CASSVDTEAFF. Written as DNA, the CDR3 is TGTGCCAGCAGCGTCGACACTGAAGCTTTCTTT.

This clonotype was counted many times. The chain joins TRBV3-1 to TRBJ2-5; no firm D call. CDR1 and CDR2 from the germline V gene are LGHDT and YNNKEL (reference sequence). Trimming pared 2 bases from V and 2 bases from J, leaving 6 bases between. This CDR3 region has 13 residues. The CDR3 DNA reads TGTGCCAGCAGCCAAATTGTTCAAGAGACCCAGTACTTC. This encodes CASSQIVQETQYF.

Details on this clonotype: Given a much more abundant clone one base away, this may be a read error. The chain links TRBV5-1 to TRBJ1-1, with no clear D. This CDR3 is 13 amino acids long. Germline loops: CDR1 SGHRS, CDR2 YFSETQ. CDR3 region: CACSSRLNTEAFF. In nucleotides, the CDR3 is TGCGCCTGCAGCTCTCGACTGAACACTGAAGCTTTCTTT.

The chain carries TRBV7-2 and TRBJ2-7; a weak D match, TRBD1 (5 bases). Per the germline V gene, CDR1 is SGHTA and CDR2 is FQGNSA. CDR3 length equals 15 residues. V lost 1 base and J lost 2, with 12 bases in between. The CDR3 spells CASSLGLGLAYEQYF. Here the CDR3 DNA reads TGTGCCAGCAGCTTAGGGTTGGGGCTTGCCTACGAGCAGTACTTC.

This clonotype was seen ten or more times. Here the CDR3 reads CASSRELAGGYEQYF. The CDR3 bases are TGTGCCAGCAGCCGAGAGTTAGCGGGGGGCTACGAGCAGTACTTC. The rearrangement uses TRBV4-2 and TRBJ2-7, with 10 bases that match TRBD2. In germline, CDR1 is LGHNA, CDR2 YNFKEQ. This CDR3 region has 15 residues. Germline trimming cut 4 bases from V and 3 bases from J; bases unmatched to any gene: 6.

Only a few counts were recorded for this clonotype. The chain combines TRBV5-1 with TRBJ2-1; D may be TRBD2 (6 bases). Germline lookup yields CDR1 SGHRS and CDR2 YFSETQ. The V end was cut by 2 bases, the J end by 4 bases, with 10 bases between. This CDR3 has 14 amino acids. The CDR3 DNA follows: TGCGCCAGCAGCTTCGGAGGGGAATACAATGAGCAGTTCTTC. This translates into CASSFGGEYNEQFF.

The table lists this clonotype with a few counts. The rearrangement joins TRBV27 to TRBJ1-1; D may be TRBD1 (5 bases). Germline V CDR1 and CDR2: MNHEY, SMNVEV (reference sequence). The CDR3 runs 15 residues. The V gene lost 10 bases and the J gene lost 4 bases, with 22 bases spanning the gap. Here the CDR3 reads CATYPPESGSTEAFF. The CDR3 nucleotides are TGTGCCACCTATCCCCCTGAGTCAGGGAGCACTGAAGCTTTCTTT.

This clonotype appeared many times. This chain connects TRBV7-9 to TRBJ2-2, with a possible D match to TRBD2 (6 bases). The CDR3 loop spans 14 amino acids. Germline V CDR1 and CDR2: SEHNR, FQNEAQ (reference sequence). The V end was cut by 6 bases, the J end by 4 bases, with 12 bases between. Here the CDR3 DNA reads TGTGCCAGCAGGCCGCGGGACTTCACCGGGGAGCTGTTTTTT. Translating gives CASRPRDFTGELFF.

The gene calls are TRBV29-1 and TRBJ2-7; D possibly corresponds to TRBD2 (6 bases). Germline loops: CDR1 SQVTM, CDR2 ANQGSEA. V was clipped by 6 bases and J by 10 bases, with 19 bases between them. This CDR3 is 12 amino acids long. CDR3: CSVSDPGLLQYF. The CDR3, as DNA: TGCAGCGTGTCTGACCCGGGACTTCTTCAGTACTTC.

This clonotype was found many times. The chain has TRBV12-3 or TRBV12-4 and TRBJ2-5; 7 bases align to TRBD2. CDR3 length: 15 residues. Trimming took 4 bases from V and 2 from J; bases not matched to a gene: 7. The CDR3 here is CASSWEASGQETQYF. The DNA of the CDR3 is TGTGCCAGCAGTTGGGAGGCTAGCGGACAAGAGACCCAGTACTTC.

There are many counts of this clonotype. The chain joins TRBV7-6 to TRBJ1-1; D is unresolved. This CDR3 is built from 15 residues. V lost 0 bases and J 4 bases, leaving 12 bases between the germline ends. The germline CDR1 and CDR2 sequences are SGHVS and FNYEAQ. The CDR3 DNA reads TGTGCCAGCAGCTTAGCGGACGGTACGGGCACTGAAGCTTTCTTT. Protein: CASSLADGTGTEAFF.

This clonotype was seen at least ten times. The chain employs TRBV19 and TRBJ1-1; TRBD1 matches at 8 bases. J lost 6 bases, V lost 0 bases, and 6 bases had no gene match. Germline CDR1 is LNHDA and CDR2 is SQIVND (reference sequence). The CDR3 length is 15 residues. The CDR3 here is CASSIDAGGAAEAFF. CDR3 coding DNA: TGTGCCAGTAGTATAGACGCAGGGGGCGCGGCTGAAGCTTTCTTT.

This clonotype was observed a few times. The chain is built from TRBV12-3 or TRBV12-4 and TRBJ1-2; D possibly corresponds to TRBD1 (5 bases). The ends were cut back, 6 bases at V and 7 bases at J, with 15 bases in the middle. The CDR3 is made up of 13 amino acids. The chain's CDR3 is CASSLTEFAGYTF. The DNA for the CDR3 is TGTGCCAGCAGCTTGACAGAATTCGCTGGCTACACCTTC.

The chain recombines TRBV3-1 with TRBJ2-2, with TRBD2 matching over 14 bases. The germline CDR1 and CDR2 sequences are LGHDT and YNNKEL (reference sequence). This CDR3 has 15 residues. V shed 4 bases and J 7 bases; nucleotides not matched to a gene: 2. CDR3 protein: CASSRTSGGRGELFF. The CDR3 nucleotides read TGTGCCAGCAGCCGGACTAGCGGGGGGCGCGGGGAGCTGTTTTTT.

This clonotype has at least ten counts. The chain links TRBV3-1 to TRBJ1-1; D might be TRBD1 (5 bases). Trimming shortened V by 7 bases and J by 3 bases, and 15 bases separated the two germline ends. Germline V gene lookup returns CDR1 LGHDT and CDR2 YNNKEL (reference sequence). This CDR3 has 14 amino acids. As DNA, the CDR3 is TGTGCCAGCAACCCAGGGCTCTCCTACACTGAAGCTTTCTTT. It is translated as CASNPGLSYTEAFF.

This sequence joins TRBV20-1 and TRBJ2-7, with 10 nucleotides matching TRBD2. Unmatched junction bases numbered 12, after V lost 8 bases and J lost 2 bases. CDR3 length: 15 residues. The germline V gene has CDR1 DFQATT and CDR2 SNEGSKA (reference sequence). The CDR3 sequence: CSTLGTSGTTYEQYF. The DNA for the CDR3 is TGCAGTACCCTCGGCACTAGCGGGACAACCTACGAGCAGTACTTC.